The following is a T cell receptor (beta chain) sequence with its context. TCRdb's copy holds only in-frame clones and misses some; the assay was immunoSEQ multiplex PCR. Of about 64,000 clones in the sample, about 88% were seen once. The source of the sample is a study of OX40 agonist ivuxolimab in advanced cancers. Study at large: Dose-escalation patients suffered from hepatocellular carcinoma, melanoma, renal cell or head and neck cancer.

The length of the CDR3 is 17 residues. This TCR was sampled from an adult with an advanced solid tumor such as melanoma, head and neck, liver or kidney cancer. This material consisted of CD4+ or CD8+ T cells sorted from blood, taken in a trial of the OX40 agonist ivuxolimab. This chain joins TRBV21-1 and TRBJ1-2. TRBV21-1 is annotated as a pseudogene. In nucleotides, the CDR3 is TGTGCCAGCAGCAAAAGGCCCTCGAGGAGGGAGGACTATGGCTACACCTTC. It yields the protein CASSKRPSRREDYGYTF.